A selection of T cell receptor beta chains follows, all from one sample in a study of blood T cell repertoires in COVID-19. Some clones are missing from TCRdb's copy, which holds only in-frame ones; the method was immunoSEQ multiplex PCR. The data show about 380,000 clones, with around nine tenths seen just once and more than 0.95% held by the top ten. Sequenced sample: PBMCs or T cells enriched from blood (not recorded which). These TCRs come from a woman between 18 and 30 years old who had recovered from COVID-19. Each CDR3 is given with its conserved first and last residue. The order of the fields is clone size, V gene, D gene, J gene, CDR3 DNA, CDR3 protein. The D gene is left open where the match is weak. Some rows mark clone size as missing; the rest say once, few, many or name a class of expanded clone.

-	TRBV7-2	TRBD2	TRBJ2-3	TGTGCCAGCAGCCGTAGCGGGGGGCCCACAGATACGCAGTATTTT	CASSRSGGPTDTQYF
-	TRBV30	-	TRBJ2-1	TGTGCCTCCGACGTTTCGGCAGGCTACAATGAGCAGTTCTTC	CASDVSAGYNEQFF
once	TRBV2	-	TRBJ1-1	TGTGCCAGCGAAGAAGGGGTAATGAACACTGAAGCTTTCTTT	CASEEGVMNTEAFF
few	TRBV19	-	TRBJ2-1	TGTGCCAGTAGCGGCGGGGGCGATTACAATGAGCAGTTCTTC	CASSGGGDYNEQFF
-	TRBV7-2	-	TRBJ1-5	TGTGCCAGCAGCTTAGACGGCAGGGGAGATCAGCCCCAGCATTTT	CASSLDGRGDQPQHF
-	TRBV27	-	TRBJ2-7	TGTGCCAGCAGTTTAGGGGGACATTCCTACGAGCAGTACTTC	CASSLGGHSYEQYF
-	TRBV5-1	-	TRBJ1-1	TGCGCCAGCAGCTTGGAGACAGGAGGAGGCACTGAAGCTTTCTTT	CASSLETGGGTEAFF
-	TRBV19	TRBD1	TRBJ2-2	TGTGCCAGTAGTATCGGACAGGGAAACGGCGGGGAGCTGTTTTTT	CASSIGQGNGGELFF
-	TRBV28	-	TRBJ1-6	TGTGCCAGCAGTTTATTTTCGGGTAGCTCCTATAATTCACCCCTCCACTTT	CASSLFSGSSYNSPLHF
-	TRBV6-5	-	TRBJ2-1	TGTGCCAGCAGTTACGTCCGGGGAGGCTCCTACAATGAGCAGTTCTTC	CASSYVRGGSYNEQFF
-	TRBV6-5	TRBD1	TRBJ1-2	TGTGCCAGCAGGAAACAGGGGAGAGACTATGGCTACACCTTC	CASRKQGRDYGYTF
-	TRBV10-2	TRBD1	TRBJ2-5	TGCGCCAGCAGTGAACAGGGGTGGCGAGAGACCCAGTACTTC	CASSEQGWRETQYF
-	TRBV7-2	-	TRBJ1-2	TGTGCCAGCAGCACTACAGGGTTAAACGGCTACACCTTC	CASSTTGLNGYTF
-	TRBV10-3	-	TRBJ1-2	TGTGCCATCCCGGAGGCCACAGGGAATGGCTACACCTTC	CAIPEATGNGYTF
-	TRBV18	TRBD2	TRBJ2-7	TGTGCCAGCTCTCTCGACTTGGCGGGGGGGAGCGAGCAGTACTTC	CASSLDLAGGSEQYF
-	TRBV6-2/TRBV6-3	-	TRBJ1-2	TGTGCCAGCAGTTACTCGGCGGCCCCATATGGCTACACCTTC	CASSYSAAPYGYTF
-	TRBV12-5	-	TRBJ1-6	TGTGCTAGTGGTTTGGGATCGGGGGGACCCCTCCACTTT	CASGLGSGGPLHF
-	TRBV7-3	-	TRBJ2-3	TGTGCCAGCAGCCGCCTTAGCACAGGTACGCAGTATTTT	CASSRLSTGTQYF
-	TRBV18	TRBD1	TRBJ1-2	TGTGCCAGCTCACCAATTCTACAGGGGGCCCCGGACTATGGCTACACCTTC	CASSPILQGAPDYGYTF
-	TRBV6-4	TRBD2	TRBJ2-3	TGTGCCAGCAGTGAGGCGGGGGGCACAGATACGCAGTATTTT	CASSEAGGTDTQYF
-	TRBV6-5	-	TRBJ1-2	TGTGCCAGCATCCAAGCGGGGGGCCGCGGCTACACCTTC	CASIQAGGRGYTF
-	TRBV6-4	TRBD1	TRBJ2-3	TGTGCCAGCAGTCACAGGGACAGTTCAGATACGCAGTATTTT	CASSHRDSSDTQYF
-	TRBV30	TRBD1	TRBJ2-4	TGTGCCTGGATCGACAGGGCTCTAGCCAAAAACATTCAGTACTTC	CAWIDRALAKNIQYF
-	TRBV5-1	TRBD1	TRBJ2-6	TGCGCCAGCAGCTTGGCTCGGGACAGGGCCCTAAAGGCCAACGTCCTGACTTTC	CASSLARDRALKANVLTF
-	TRBV13	-	TRBJ1-5	TGTGCCAGCAGCTTGTGGAGGGAACAGCCCCAGCATTTT	CASSLWREQPQHF
-	TRBV6-2/TRBV6-3	-	TRBJ2-3	TGTGCCAGCAGTTACTCGAACTTCCGCACAGATACGCAGTATTTT	CASSYSNFRTDTQYF
-	TRBV27	-	TRBJ2-6	TGTGCCAGCAGTAGTTTTCAGGGGAGAAGGGGGGCCAACGTCCTGACTTTC	CASSSFQGRRGANVLTF
-	TRBV28	-	TRBJ2-7	TGTGCCAGCAGTTTAGGTATGGGCAGGGGTGTCGAGCAGTACTTC	CASSLGMGRGVEQYF
once	TRBV29-1	TRBD1	TRBJ2-7	TGCAGCGTAGAAGGACAGGGTACTTTCTACGAGCAGTACTTC	CSVEGQGTFYEQYF
-	TRBV7-8	-	TRBJ1-1	TGTGCCAGCAGCCCGACGAACAGGGTCGCCACTGAAGCTTTCTTT	CASSPTNRVATEAFF
-	TRBV19	-	TRBJ1-1	TGTGCCAGTAGTATATCGGGGGCTGAAGCTTTCTTT	CASSISGAEAFF
-	TRBV24-1	-	TRBJ1-2	TGTGCCACCAGTGATTTAGGGGTCAGCTACACCTTC	CATSDLGVSYTF
-	TRBV19	TRBD1	TRBJ1-6	TGTGCCAGTAGTGCCCGGGACAGCTACGAGCCCCTCCACTTT	CASSARDSYEPLHF
once	TRBV6-1	TRBD1	TRBJ1-2	TGTGCCAGCAGTGAAGGGACAGGGAGGGTTTATGGCTACACCTTC	CASSEGTGRVYGYTF
-	TRBV28	TRBD1	TRBJ1-5	TGTGCCAGCACCGCGCAGGGGGGCGGGTACGGCAATCAGCCCCAGCATTTT	CASTAQGGGYGNQPQHF
few	TRBV19	TRBD1	TRBJ1-4	TGTGCCAGTAGTGTTCCAGGGACAGCTAATGAAAAACTGTTTTTT	CASSVPGTANEKLFF
-	TRBV5-1	TRBD2	TRBJ2-5	TGCGCCAGCAGCCCCGGACTAGCGGGGGGCCAAGAGACCCAGTACTTC	CASSPGLAGGQETQYF
once	TRBV9	-	TRBJ2-7	TGTGCCAGCAGCCCCCGGGGGGGGGACAGCCATTACGAGCAGTACTTC	CASSPRGGDSHYEQYF
-	TRBV20-1	TRBD1	TRBJ2-5	TGCAGTGCTAGTCTCGGGACAGGGGGCAAGGAGACCCAGTACTTC	CSASLGTGGKETQYF
-	TRBV5-6	-	TRBJ1-3	TGTGCCAGCAGCTTGTATGAGCTCTCTGGAAACACCATATATTTT	CASSLYELSGNTIYF
few	TRBV30	-	TRBJ1-3	TGTGCCGCCCACAGGGCTGGAAACACCATATATTTT	CAAHRAGNTIYF
-	TRBV25-1	-	TRBJ2-3	TGTGCCAGCAGTGATTCCGTATCGGGGGTCGATACGCAGTATTTT	CASSDSVSGVDTQYF
-	TRBV7-9	-	TRBJ2-1	TGTGCCAGCAGCCCCCGGGGGGACACCTACAATGAGCAGTTCTTC	CASSPRGDTYNEQFF
-	TRBV10-3	-	TRBJ2-7	TGTGCCATCAGTGTTAGCAACGGGGTCTACGAGCAGTACTTC	CAISVSNGVYEQYF
-	TRBV19	TRBD1	TRBJ2-3	TGTGCCAGTAGCCCCGGGACAGGCATTTCAGATACGCAGTATTTT	CASSPGTGISDTQYF
-	TRBV11-3	-	TRBJ2-5	TGTGCCAGCAGCCCCGACCAAGAGACCCAGTACTTC	CASSPDQETQYF
once	TRBV2	-	TRBJ1-5	TGTGCCAGCAGTGACGATGGGACAATCAATCAGCCCCAGCATTTT	CASSDDGTINQPQHF
-	TRBV29-1	-	TRBJ1-6	TGCAGCGTAGGACAGAGCTATAATTCACCCCTCCACTTT	CSVGQSYNSPLHF
-	TRBV6-5	TRBD2	TRBJ2-7	TGTGCCAGCAGATCCGGACTAGCCAACTCCTACGAGCAGTACTTC	CASRSGLANSYEQYF
-	TRBV5-1	-	TRBJ2-5	TGCGCCAGCAGCTTCGGAGAGACCCAGTACTTC	CASSFGETQYF